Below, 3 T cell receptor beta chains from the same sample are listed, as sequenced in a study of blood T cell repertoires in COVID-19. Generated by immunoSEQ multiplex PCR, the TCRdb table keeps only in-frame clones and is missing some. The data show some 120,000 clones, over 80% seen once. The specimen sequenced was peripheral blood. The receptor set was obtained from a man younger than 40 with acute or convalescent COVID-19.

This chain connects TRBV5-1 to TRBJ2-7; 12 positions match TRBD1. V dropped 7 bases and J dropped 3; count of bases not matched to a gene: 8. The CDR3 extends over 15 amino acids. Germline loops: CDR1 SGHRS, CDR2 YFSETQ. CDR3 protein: CASGSGTGGLYEQYF. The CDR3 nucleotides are TGCGCCAGCGGTTCCGGGACAGGGGGCCTCTACGAGCAGTACTTC.

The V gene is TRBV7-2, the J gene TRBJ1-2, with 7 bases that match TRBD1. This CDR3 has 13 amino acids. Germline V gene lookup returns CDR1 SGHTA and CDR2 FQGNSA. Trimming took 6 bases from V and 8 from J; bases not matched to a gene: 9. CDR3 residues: CASSGDSRQGYTF. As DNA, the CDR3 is TGTGCCAGCAGTGGGGACAGCCGGCAGGGCTACACCTTC.

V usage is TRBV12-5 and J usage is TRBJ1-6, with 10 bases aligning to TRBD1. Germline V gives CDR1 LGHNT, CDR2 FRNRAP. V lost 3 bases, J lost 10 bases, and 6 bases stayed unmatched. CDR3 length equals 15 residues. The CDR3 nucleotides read TGTGCTAGTGGTTTCTCGGGACAGGGGAGATCACCCCTCCACTTT. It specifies CASGFSGQGRSPLHF.